A single sample is the source of the 21 T cell receptor beta chains below, sequenced in a study of shared clonotypes between healthy human individuals. Libraries were prepared by immunoSEQ multiplex PCR; TCRdb keeps only in-frame clonotypes and omits some of them. Here the sample spans roughly 490,000 clones, 75% to 85% being singletons. Sequencing was performed on PBMCs. Receptors were obtained from a woman between 40 and 50 years old in good health. Some clones in this sample may be carry-over from other donors' samples.

DNA of the CDR3: TGTGCCAGCATCCAGGGGACAGGGGCCTCAACTGAAGCTTTCTTT. This codes for CASIQGTGASTEAFF. The chain uses TRBV5-4 and TRBJ1-1, with TRBD1 matching over 10 bases. Losses at the gene ends were 6 bases for V and 5 bases for J; bases not matched to a gene: 10. The V gene's germline CDR1 is SGHNT and CDR2 YYREEE (reference sequence). This CDR3 is 15 amino acids long.

The gene calls are TRBV18 and TRBJ2-3; D ambiguous. CDR1 and CDR2 from the germline V gene are KGHSH and LQKENI. This CDR3 region has 15 residues. Trimming pared 2 bases from V and 1 base from J, leaving 10 bases between. CDR3: CASSPGRSGTDTQYF. The DNA for the CDR3 is TGTGCCAGCTCACCAGGCAGGTCGGGCACAGATACGCAGTATTTT.

This clone turned up a few times. V is TRBV5-1 and J is TRBJ1-5; a possible D gene is TRBD1 (6 bases). With 0 bases removed from V and 6 bases from J, the gap between germline ends came to 13 bases. The CDR3 runs to 15 residues. Germline values: CDR1 SGHRS, CDR2 YFSETQ. The CDR3 DNA reads TGCGCCAGCAGCTTGGTCGGGGGCTCTGGTCAGCCCCAGCATTTT. The encoded protein is CASSLVGGSGQPQHF. Drawing the rest from reference TRBV5-1 and TRBJ1-5, the complete variable domain is KAGVTQTPRYLIKTRGQQVTLSCSPISGHRSVSWYQQTPGQGLQFLFEYFSETQRNKGNFPGRFSGRQFSNSRSEMNVSTLELGDSALYLCASSLVGGSGQPQHFGDGTRLSIL.

This sequence joins TRBV5-5 and TRBJ2-5, with D perhaps matching TRBD1 (7 bases). The CDR3 is 14 residues long. V was trimmed by 0 bases and J by 2 bases, leaving 8 bases between them. Germline values: CDR1 SGHKS, CDR2 YYEKEE (reference sequence). The CDR3 loop is CASSLAGGQETQYF. DNA for the CDR3: TGTGCCAGCAGCTTGGCAGGGGGGCAAGAGACCCAGTACTTC. The variable domain in full, completed from reference TRBV5-5 and TRBJ2-5, reads DAGVTQSPTHLIKTRGQQVTLRCSPISGHKSVSWYQQVLGQGPQFIFQYYEKEERGRGNFPDRFSARQFPNYSSELNVNALLLGDSALYLCASSLAGGQETQYFGPGTRLLVL.

The chain carries TRBV6-4 and TRBJ2-1; 14 nucleotides line up with TRBD2. The V gene's germline CDR1 is MRHNA and CDR2 SNTAGT. The CDR3 is 16 residues long. V was pared by 5 bases and J by 9 bases, with 9 bases of the junction left unmatched. The CDR3 here is CASSSMGLAGVGEQFF. The CDR3 DNA reads TGTGCCAGCAGTTCCATGGGACTAGCGGGAGTCGGTGAGCAGTTCTTC.

The V and J genes are TRBV28 and TRBJ2-7, with TRBD2 matching over 10 bases. There are 15 residues in the CDR3. V lost 6 bases and J lost 3; bases outside the gene matches: 8. Germline assignment: CDR1 MDHEN and CDR2 SYDVKM. The CDR3 loop is CASSSSGRANYEQYF. The CDR3, as DNA: TGTGCCAGCAGCAGCAGCGGGAGGGCTAACTACGAGCAGTACTTC.

The gene calls are TRBV18 and TRBJ2-7, with TRBD2 matching 11 bases. The V gene's germline CDR1 is KGHSH and CDR2 LQKENI. J gave up 4 bases and V 6 bases, and 20 bases lay outside the gene matches. The CDR3 is 19 residues long. The CDR3 sequence is CASSFVRDRTSGSRYEQYF. The CDR3 DNA sequence: TGTGCCAGCTCGTTCGTCCGGGACAGAACTAGCGGGAGTCGGTACGAGCAGTACTTC.

J is TRBJ2-7 and V is TRBV7-8; TRBD2 matches at 10 bases. The V gene end was trimmed by 6 bases and the J gene end by 2 bases; junction bases not matched to a gene: 10. The CDR3 has 16 amino acids. Germline V gene data show CDR1 as SGHVS and CDR2 as FQNEAQ. CDR3 region: CASRRLTSGKAYEQYF. DNA for the CDR3: TGTGCCAGCAGGAGACTAACTAGCGGGAAAGCCTACGAGCAGTACTTC. The variable domain in full, completed from reference TRBV7-8 and TRBJ2-7, reads GAGVSQSPRYKVAKRGQDVALRCDPISGHVSLFWYQQALGQGPEFLTYFQNEAQLDKSGLPSDRFFAERPEGSVSTLKIQRTQQEDSAVYLCASRRLTSGKAYEQYFGPGTRLTVT.

This chain connects TRBV11-2 to TRBJ2-7; D gene uncertain. Trimming left V 5 bases short and J 3 bases short, with 11 bases between. CDR1 is SGHAT, CDR2 FQNNGV, per germline. This CDR3 is 13 amino acids long. CDR3 residues: CASSPLGYYEQYF. The CDR3 coding sequence is TGTGCCAGCAGCCCCCTGGGGTACTACGAGCAGTACTTC.

V is TRBV6-1 and J is TRBJ1-2; no clear D. This CDR3 is built from 14 residues. Between the trimmed V and J ends, which lost 2 bases and 0 bases, there was a span of 7 bases. Germline V gene data show CDR1 as MNHNS and CDR2 as SASEGT. The CDR3 nucleotides are TGTGCCAGCAGTGAATGGGCCACTAACTATGGCTACACCTTC. Protein product: CASSEWATNYGYTF.

This chain uses TRBV28 with TRBJ2-2; 10 bases line up with TRBD2. Trimming cost V 2 bases and J 6 bases; bases outside gene matches: 3. This CDR3 has 15 residues. Germline assignment: CDR1 MDHEN and CDR2 SYDVKM. The CDR3 spells CASSLGLAGAGELFF. In nucleotides, the CDR3 is TGTGCCAGCAGTTTAGGGCTAGCGGGAGCCGGGGAGCTGTTTTTT.

The rearrangement uses TRBV2 and TRBJ1-2; 8 bases fit TRBD1. Germline lookup yields CDR1 SNHLY and CDR2 FYNNEI. The CDR3 covers 12 residues. J was trimmed by 7 bases and V by 6 bases; bases with no gene match: 4. The CDR3 protein is CASRLGQAGYTF. In DNA, the CDR3 is TGTGCCAGCAGATTGGGACAGGCTGGCTACACCTTC.

The chain uses TRBV7-9 and TRBJ2-7, with TRBD1 identical over 10 bases. The CDR3 spans 15 residues. Germline assignment: CDR1 SEHNR and CDR2 FQNEAQ (reference sequence). The junction had 4 bases not matched to a gene; V was cut back by 4 bases and J by 1 base. The CDR3 DNA is TGTGCCAGCAGCTCACCGGGACAGGGGTCCTACGAGCAGTACTTC. This encodes CASSSPGQGSYEQYF.

The chain carries TRBV10-3 and TRBJ2-1; 9 nucleotides align to TRBD2. The ends lost 2 bases at V and 0 bases at J; junction bases unmatched: 2. The CDR3 has 16 residues. Per germline, CDR1 ENHRY and CDR2 SYGVKD. CDR3 DNA sequence: TGTGCCATCAGTGAGCTAGCGGGAACCTCCTACAATGAGCAGTTCTTC. This gives the protein CAISELAGTSYNEQFF.

The chain is built from TRBV5-1 and TRBJ1-3; 9 bases agree with TRBD1. Trimming at V came to 3 bases and at J to 5 bases, leaving 3 bases not matched to a gene. Germline V gene lookup returns CDR1 SGHRS and CDR2 YFSETQ. The CDR3 runs to 14 residues. CDR3 residues: CASSSTGGRNTIYF. CDR3 sequence (DNA): TGCGCCAGCAGCTCGACAGGGGGACGAAACACCATATATTTT.

CDR3: CAWSVLGPGETQYF. The DNA of the CDR3 is TGTGCCTGGAGTGTACTTGGACCAGGGGAGACCCAGTACTTC. The chain couples TRBV30 to TRBJ2-5; D perhaps matches TRBD1 (5 bases). V lost 0 bases and J lost 5, with 13 bases in between. This CDR3 has 14 residues. CDR1 is GTSNPN and CDR2 is SVGIG in the germline V gene (reference sequence).

V usage is TRBV5-4 and J usage is TRBJ1-4; 9 bases match TRBD1. V trimming: 0 bases; J trimming: 6 bases; junction bases outside the gene matches: 3. The CDR3 runs 15 residues. Germline values: CDR1 SGHNT, CDR2 YYREEE (reference sequence). The CDR3 DNA reads TGTGCCAGCAGCTTGGATACAGGGGGCCATGAAAAACTGTTTTTT. It is translated as CASSLDTGGHEKLFF.

In its sample, this clone was seen a few times. V usage is TRBV27 and J usage is TRBJ2-7; D might be TRBD1 (6 bases). V gave up 6 bases and J gave up 1 base, with 13 bases separating them. Germline V gives CDR1 MNHEY, CDR2 SMNVEV (reference sequence). The CDR3 runs to 14 residues. The CDR3, as DNA: TGTGCCAGCAGCGTCCTACAGGGTTCCTACGAGCAGTACTTC. Its translation is CASSVLQGSYEQYF.

The chain uses TRBV30 and TRBJ2-5; TRBD1 matches at 11 bases. The CDR3 extends over 16 amino acids. The junction had 4 bases not matched to a gene; V was cut back by 0 bases and J by 1 base. Germline CDR1 and CDR2: GTSNPN and SVGIG (reference sequence). The CDR3 DNA follows: TGTGCCTGGAGTGTACTAGGGACAGGGGGCCAAGAGACCCAGTACTTC. It translates to CAWSVLGTGGQETQYF.

The V and J genes are TRBV7-6 and TRBJ2-2; D remains unclear. V shed 3 bases and J shed 8 bases, with 7 bases lying between them. Germline V lookup: CDR1 SGHVS, CDR2 FNYEAQ. This CDR3 is built from 12 residues. CDR3 region: CASSFGEGELFF. Here the CDR3 DNA reads TGTGCCAGCAGCTTTGGTGAGGGGGAGCTGTTTTTT.

This clone was counted a few times. The chain uses TRBV6-1 and TRBJ1-3; no clear D. Trimming shortened V by 7 bases and J by 0 bases, and 13 bases separated the two germline ends. Germline CDR1 MNHNS, CDR2 SASEGT. CDR3 length: 15 residues. The DNA for the CDR3 is TGTGCCAGCAAGTTGGGATTGCGCTCTGGAAACACCATATATTTT. Translated: CASKLGLRSGNTIYF.